One and the same sample provided the 3 T cell receptor beta chains below, sequenced in a study of cytomegalovirus exposure and HLA in healthy donors. A multiplex PCR was run with 60 Vbeta primers and 13 Jbeta primers. Produced via immunoSEQ multiplex PCR; TCRdb's table is partial and in-frame only. The table shows hundreds of thousands of clones, with 70% to 85% occurring only once. The specimen sequenced was PBMCs. The receptors stem from a woman aged 60-75 years in good health and CMV-seropositive.

This clone was counted a few times. V is TRBV19 and J is TRBJ2-1; 7 bases agree with TRBD2. In germline, CDR1 is LNHDA, CDR2 SQIVND (reference sequence). This CDR3 is built from 15 residues. Trimming removed 4 bases from V and 3 bases from J; junction bases left unmatched: 6. CDR3 nucleotides: TGTGCCAGTAGTACTACGGCGGGAGTCTACAATGAGCAGTTCTTC. Translated, it gives CASSTTAGVYNEQFF.

This clone was observed a single time. The V and J genes are TRBV5-1 and TRBJ2-3; 12 bases match TRBD2. The CDR3 extends over 16 amino acids. Germline V gene lookup returns CDR1 SGHRS and CDR2 YFSETQ. J gave up 5 bases and V 0 bases, and 4 bases lay outside the gene matches. CDR3 amino acids: CASSLGLTSGGDTQYF. Written as DNA, the CDR3 is TGCGCCAGCAGCTTGGGGTTGACTAGCGGGGGAGATACGCAGTATTTT.

This clone was counted only a few times. The chain is built from TRBV5-1 and TRBJ2-5, with D perhaps TRBD2 (6 bases). The CDR3 totals 16 residues. Germline loops: CDR1 SGHRS, CDR2 YFSETQ. With 1 base removed from V and 1 base from J, the gap between germline ends came to 14 bases. The chain's CDR3 is CASSLSGTASQETQYF. Here the CDR3 DNA reads TGCGCCAGCAGCTTGTCTGGGACTGCCTCCCAAGAGACCCAGTACTTC.